The next 26 T cell receptor beta chains were all read from a single sample in a study of blood T cell repertoires in COVID-19. Repertoires were generated with immunoSEQ multiplex PCR, while TCRdb's copy carries only in-frame clones and drops some. The table includes roughly 440,000 clones, around 88% detected once. The sequenced sample consisted of peripheral blood. The source of these receptors is a woman aged 50 to 60 with COVID-19, enrolled during active disease.

The V and J genes are TRBV7-9 and TRBJ1-3, with 8 bases that match TRBD1. With 4 bases clipped from V and 0 bases from J, the junction kept 14 bases outside the gene matches. The germline CDR1 and CDR2 sequences are SEHNR and FQNEAQ (reference sequence). The length of the CDR3 is 19 residues. This CDR3 reads CASSWDRDRFKSSGNTIYF. The CDR3 nucleotides read TGTGCCAGCAGCTGGGACCGGGACAGGTTCAAATCCTCTGGAAACACCATATATTTT.

The sample holds one count of this clone. V gene TRBV5-4 combines with J gene TRBJ2-6; D might be TRBD1 (6 bases). CDR1 and CDR2 from the germline V gene are SGHNT and YYREEE (reference sequence). V lost 0 bases, J lost 4 bases, and 11 bases lay in between. There are 16 residues in the CDR3. DNA for the CDR3: TGTGCCAGCAGCTTGGGACAGGTGGAAGGGGCCAACGTCCTGACTTTC. Translating it yields CASSLGQVEGANVLTF.

The CDR3 protein is CASSRLAGDSYEQYF. CDR3 DNA: TGTGCCAGCAGCCGACTAGCGGGGGACTCCTACGAGCAGTACTTC. This rearrangement joins TRBV11-2 to TRBJ2-7; 12 bases are a match to TRBD2. Germline V gene data show CDR1 as SGHAT and CDR2 as FQNNGV. The V segment lost 5 bases and the J segment 0 bases; nucleotides outside the gene matches: 2. This CDR3 has 15 residues.

The gene calls are TRBV30 and TRBJ2-3, with 8 bases that match TRBD1. CDR3 size: 14 residues. V shed 2 bases and J 6 bases; nucleotides not matched to a gene: 7. Germline values: CDR1 GTSNPN, CDR2 SVGIG (reference sequence). The chain's CDR3 is CAWSLRQGADTQYF. The CDR3 coding sequence is TGTGCCTGGAGTCTGAGGCAGGGGGCCGATACGCAGTATTTT.

The V and J genes are TRBV11-2 and TRBJ2-3, with TRBD1 matching 9 bases. V was pared by 5 bases and J by 11 bases, with 5 bases of the junction left unmatched. This CDR3 spans 12 amino acids. Germline V lookup: CDR1 SGHAT, CDR2 FQNNGV. The CDR3 DNA reads TGTGCCAGCAGCCAGGACAGGGGCAGGCAGTATTTT. Its protein product is CASSQDRGRQYF.

The rearrangement uses TRBV5-6 and TRBJ1-2; maybe TRBD1 (5 bases). V was cut by 2 bases and J by 2 bases, with 10 bases left in between. The germline CDR1 and CDR2 sequences are SGHDT and YYEEEE. The CDR3 runs to 14 residues. The CDR3 DNA reads as TGTGCCAGCAGCTTATCAGGGCCCAACTATGGCTACACCTTC. It encodes CASSLSGPNYGYTF.

The V gene is TRBV5-6, the J gene TRBJ2-3; 8 positions agree with TRBD1. Germline V lookup: CDR1 SGHDT, CDR2 YYEEEE. The CDR3 consists of 15 residues. Trimming cost V 7 bases and J 5 bases; bases outside gene matches: 12. CDR3 in amino acids: CASLRQGPARDTQYF. DNA of the CDR3: TGTGCCAGCCTCAGACAGGGGCCCGCTCGAGATACGCAGTATTTT.

This chain joins TRBV4-2 and TRBJ2-5; TRBD1 is a possible D gene (5 bases). This CDR3 region has 14 residues. Germline values: CDR1 LGHNA, CDR2 YNFKEQ. Trimming stripped 0 bases from V and 7 bases from J, with 12 bases between. As DNA, the CDR3 is TGTGCCAGCAGCCAAGATCAAGGGGTGGGGACCCAGTACTTC. It codes for CASSQDQGVGTQYF.

Only one count was recorded for this clone. This chain's CDR3 is CAIDRDTEAFF. In nucleotides, the CDR3 is TGTGCCATAGACAGGGATACTGAAGCTTTCTTT. The chain employs TRBV7-9 and TRBJ1-1; 7 bases map to TRBD1. Per the germline V gene, CDR1 is SEHNR and CDR2 is FQNEAQ (reference sequence). The length of the CDR3 is 11 residues. After removal of 10 bases from V and 5 bases from J, the junction contained 4 bases not matched to a gene.

The gene calls are TRBV24-1 and TRBJ1-1; TRBD1 agrees at 7 bases. The CDR3 has 14 amino acids. V was pared by 4 bases and J by 4 bases, with 5 bases of the junction left unmatched. The germline V gene has CDR1 KGHDR and CDR2 SFDVKD. CDR3 in DNA: TGTGCCACCAGTGACCCTAGACAGGGCACTGAAGCTTTCTTT. Protein: CATSDPRQGTEAFF.

The chain is built from TRBV25-1 and TRBJ1-4; no clear D. This CDR3 has 11 amino acids. Germline CDR1 reads MGHDK; CDR2 reads SYGVNS. With 1 base removed from V and 11 bases from J, the gap between germline ends came to 5 bases. Here the CDR3 DNA reads TGTGCCAGCAGTGAATCGGTGAAACTGTTTTTT. It encodes CASSESVKLFF.

The J gene is TRBJ1-1, the V gene TRBV12-3 or TRBV12-4; D gene ambiguous. The V and J ends lost 7 bases and 4 bases respectively, with 13 bases between them. The CDR3 spans 13 residues. The CDR3 loop is CASNFWGATEAFF. The CDR3 DNA follows: TGTGCCAGCAATTTTTGGGGAGCCACTGAAGCTTTCTTT.

The rearrangement joins TRBV29-1 to TRBJ2-3; 7 bases map to TRBD1. The CDR3 is 15 amino acids. CDR1 and CDR2 (germline): SQVTM, ANQGSEA. Germline trimming cut 4 bases from V and 2 bases from J; bases unmatched to any gene: 9. The CDR3 DNA follows: TGCAGCGTTGTGAGACAGGGTGAGGCCACAGATACGCAGTATTTT. Residues: CSVVRQGEATDTQYF.

This clone was observed a handful of times. The rearrangement uses TRBV6-6 and TRBJ1-2, with 10 bases matching TRBD1. The V gene's germline CDR1 is MNHNY and CDR2 SVGAGI (reference sequence). The CDR3 runs to 14 residues. V shed 7 bases and J 8 bases; nucleotides not matched to a gene: 10. The CDR3 coding sequence is TGTGCCAGCAAACCCGGGACAGGGGTTTACGGCTACACCTTC. Protein product: CASKPGTGVYGYTF.

The chain carries TRBV28 and TRBJ1-5, with TRBD1 matching 7 bases. The CDR3 is 15 residues long. The V gene end was trimmed by 4 bases and the J gene end by 7 bases; junction bases not matched to a gene: 10. The V gene's germline CDR1 is MDHEN and CDR2 SYDVKM. CDR3 protein: CASSSDWTGQQPQHF. For the CDR3, the DNA is TGTGCCAGCAGTTCGGACTGGACAGGCCAACAGCCCCAGCATTTT.

For this clone: One junction end disagrees with the germline gene, perhaps due to a read error. The rearrangement links TRBV29-1 to TRBJ2-1, with 12 nucleotides matching TRBD2. The CDR3 runs 12 residues. Germline V gene lookup returns CDR1 SQVTM and CDR2 ANQGSEA. DNA of the CDR3: TGCAGCGTGACTAGCGGGGGTCCCCCCGGGATCTTC. Its protein is CSVTSGGPPGIF.

The J gene is TRBJ1-6, the V gene TRBV6-5, with a possible D match to TRBD1 (5 bases). The germline V gene encodes CDR1 MNHEY and CDR2 SVGAGI. V lost 11 bases and J 9 bases, leaving 11 bases between the germline ends. The CDR3 loop spans 11 amino acids. CDR3 nucleotide sequence: TGTGCCGTCAGGGATGCTTCACCCCTCCACTTT. Translated: CAVRDASPLHF.

CDR3 loop: CSVDPGAFF. DNA for the CDR3: TGCAGCGTAGACCCGGGAGCTTTCTTT. The genes are TRBV29-1 and TRBJ1-1; unclear D gene. CDR1 SQVTM and CDR2 ANQGSEA come from the germline V gene. This CDR3 comprises 9 residues. V lost 6 bases to trimming and J lost 10 bases, with 9 bases between them. The full variable domain, completed using reference TRBV29-1 and TRBJ1-1, is SAVISQKPSRDICQRGTSLTIQCQVDSQVTMMFWYRQQPGQSLTLIATANQGSEATYESGFVIDKFPISRPNLTFSTLTVSNMSPEDSSIYLCSVDPGAFFGQGTRLTVV.

This chain connects TRBV20-1 to TRBJ1-2; D ambiguous. The CDR3 runs to 9 residues. Germline-derived CDR1 and CDR2 are DFQATT and SNEGSKA (reference sequence). V was clipped by 6 bases and J by 3 bases, with 2 bases between them. As DNA, the CDR3 is TGCAGTGCCGACTATGGCTACACCTTC. Residues: CSADYGYTF.

As to this clone: Other DNA sequences in this specimen translate into the identical CDR3. The V gene is TRBV24-1, the J gene TRBJ2-3; tentatively, D is TRBD1 (6 bases). CDR3 length equals 13 residues. With 7 bases removed from V and 0 bases from J, the gap between germline ends came to 7 bases. Germline-derived CDR1 and CDR2 are KGHDR and SFDVKD. The CDR3 nucleotides read TGTGCCACCAGGAGGGGGAGCACAGATACGCAGTATTTT. This codes for CATRRGSTDTQYF.

This clone showed up just once. The CDR3 DNA reads as TGTGCCAGCAGTACTTGGGACAGGGCCTATGGCTACACCTTC. Residues: CASSTWDRAYGYTF. The chain combines TRBV28 with TRBJ1-2, with 9 bases lining up with TRBD1. This CDR3 has 14 amino acids. In germline, CDR1 is MDHEN, CDR2 SYDVKM. V was clipped by 5 bases and J by 4 bases; unmatched bases: 5.

This chain uses TRBV19 with TRBJ1-1, with no clear D. CDR1 is LNHDA and CDR2 is SQIVND in the germline V gene (reference sequence). V gave up 2 bases and J gave up 0 bases, with 7 bases separating them. This CDR3 spans 14 amino acids. This chain's CDR3 is CASSIRDLNTEAFF. The DNA of the CDR3 is TGTGCCAGTAGTATACGGGATTTGAACACTGAAGCTTTCTTT.

The chain combines TRBV19 with TRBJ1-5; D uncertain. Trimming cost V 9 bases and J 4 bases, with 16 bases left between them. This CDR3 is 14 amino acids long. Germline lookup yields CDR1 LNHDA and CDR2 SQIVND (reference sequence). Here the CDR3 DNA reads TGTGCCAGCGGGATACGAGCGGCAAATCAGCCCCAGCATTTT. Protein sequence: CASGIRAANQPQHF.

The genes are TRBV30 and TRBJ1-6; weak D call: TRBD1 (5 bases). The CDR3 spans 15 residues. Trimming removed 3 bases from V and 7 bases from J, with 16 bases in between. The germline V gene has CDR1 GTSNPN and CDR2 SVGIG (reference sequence). CDR3 loop: CAWSAGQGGNSPLHF. CDR3 coding DNA: TGTGCCTGGAGCGCCGGCCAGGGAGGGAATTCACCCCTCCACTTT. The entire variable domain, with the rest obtained from reference TRBV30 and TRBJ1-6, is as follows: SQTIHQWPATLVQPVGSPLSLECTVEGTSNPNLYWYRQAAGRGLQLLFYSVGIGQISSEVPQNLSASRPQDRQFILSSKKLLLSDSGFYLCAWSAGQGGNSPLHFGNGTRLTVT.

The chain has TRBV7-5 and TRBJ2-1; whether TRBD2, the table's D call, matches the DNA was not checked. TRBV7-5 is a pseudogene. The CDR3 is 13 residues long. This CDR3 is CASSDGTSGEQFF. The CDR3 region has the DNA TGTGCCAGCAGCGATGGGACTAGTGGTGAGCAGTTCTTC.

J is TRBJ2-1 and V is TRBV12-5, with TRBD2 matching 8 bases. The CDR3 has 16 residues. Germline values: CDR1 LGHNT, CDR2 FRNRAP. The junction had 9 bases not matched to a gene; V was cut back by 5 bases and J by 3 bases. For the CDR3, the DNA is TGTGCTAGTGGTCAGCCCCTAGCGGGCGTCTACAATGAGCAGTTCTTC. This sequence encodes CASGQPLAGVYNEQFF.